This passage covers 4 T cell receptor beta chains from one sample sequenced in a study of tumor-infiltrating lymphocytes in primary liver carcinoma. RNA and DNA were co-extracted from about 19-30 mg of unsorted bulk tissue. With 500 ng total RNA as template and a constant-region primer, TCR beta cDNA was made. The TCR beta library was amplified through three nested multiplex PCR rounds in a modified ARM-PCR procedure. Running roughly 10 cycles apiece, the first two PCR rounds relied on TRBV1-TRBV30 forward primers together with a C-beta reverse primer. TCRdb reprocessed the multiplex PCR reads via MiXCR and lists one record per CDR3 protein. The table lists approximately 74,000 distinct CDR3 sequences, 71% of them singletons, with roughly 15% in the top ten. Sample: liver tumor tissue from sampling region 4. Subset reported: tumor region T4, right-lateral pole. These TCRs come from a woman in her fifties or sixties with primary liver carcinoma and hepatitis B virus infection.

As for this clonotype: One base away lies a much larger clone, so this may be a sequencing read error. The V gene is TRBV28, the J gene TRBJ2-3, with a possible D match to TRBD2 (5 bases). In germline, CDR1 is MDHEN, CDR2 SYDVKM. The CDR3 extends over 14 amino acids. V was clipped by 7 bases and J by 5 bases, with 16 bases between them. Written as DNA, the CDR3 is TGTGCCAGCATCCTAGCCAAGGCTGGAGATACGCAGTATTTT. Encoded protein: CASILAKAGDTQYF.

About this clonotype itself: Compared with germline, one end of the junction differs, possibly owing to a read error. The rearrangement uses TRBV5-6 and TRBJ2-1; no definite D call. Germline loops: CDR1 SGHDT, CDR2 YYEEEE. This CDR3 spans 11 amino acids. The CDR3 DNA reads TGTGCCTGCAGCTTGGTGGATGAGCAGTTCTTC. This translates into CACSLVDEQFF.

Concerning this clonotype itself: One junction end disagrees with the germline gene, perhaps due to a read error. The V and J genes are TRBV28 and TRBJ2-7; TRBD2 agrees at 8 bases. CDR3 length: 14 residues. CDR1 is MDHEN, CDR2 SYDVKM, per germline. The CDR3 protein is CVSRASGLVGGRYF. CDR3 sequence (DNA): TGTGTCAGCAGAGCCTCGGGACTAGTGGGAGGGCGGTACTTC.

Regarding this clonotype: The final CDR3 position lacks the conserved phenylalanine or tryptophan, pointing to a likely read error. The chain employs TRBV10-3 and TRBJ2-7; 12 bases align to TRBD2. With 5 bases clipped from V and 5 bases from J, the junction kept 7 bases outside the gene matches. The CDR3 has 15 amino acids. In germline, CDR1 is ENHRY, CDR2 SYGVKD. CDR3: CAISRASGRVDEQYL. The CDR3 nucleotides read TGTGCCATCAGTCGGGCTAGCGGGAGGGTCGACGAGCAGTACTTA.